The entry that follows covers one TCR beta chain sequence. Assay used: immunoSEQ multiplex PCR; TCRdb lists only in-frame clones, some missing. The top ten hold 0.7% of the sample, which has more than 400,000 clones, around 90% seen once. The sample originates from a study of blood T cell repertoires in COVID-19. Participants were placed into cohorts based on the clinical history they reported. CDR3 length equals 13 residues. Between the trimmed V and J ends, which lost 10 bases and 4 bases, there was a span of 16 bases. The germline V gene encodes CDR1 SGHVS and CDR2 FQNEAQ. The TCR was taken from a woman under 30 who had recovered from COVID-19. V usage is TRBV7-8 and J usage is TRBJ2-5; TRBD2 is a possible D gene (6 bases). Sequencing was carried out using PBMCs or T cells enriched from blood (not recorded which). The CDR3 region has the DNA TGTGCCACCACTTGGGACTTGAGAGAGACCCAGTACTTC. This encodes CATTWDLRETQYF.